These 31 T cell receptor beta chains originate from one sample sequenced in a study of shared clonotypes between healthy human individuals. Only in-frame clones appear in the TCRdb table, and some are missing; sequencing was by immunoSEQ multiplex PCR. The sample carries about 670,000 clones, approximately 75% recorded once. The source material was memory CD4+ T cells sorted from blood. The subset denotes: CD45RA-negative fraction. The source is a woman between 25 and 40 years old in good health.

The chain is built from TRBV7-9 and TRBJ1-5; 12 nucleotides align to TRBD1. The CDR3 is 18 amino acids. J gave up 1 base and V 9 bases, and 13 bases lay outside the gene matches. The germline gives CDR1 SEHNR, CDR2 FQNEAQ (reference sequence). The CDR3 nucleotides are TGTGCCAGAGCCCCCGGGACAGGGGGCCCCGGGAGCAATCAGCCCCAGCATTTT. Translated: CARAPGTGGPGSNQPQHF.

The chain carries TRBV11-3 and TRBJ2-3, with 13 bases matching TRBD2. Germline CDR1 reads SGHNT; CDR2 reads YENEEA. This CDR3 is built from 16 residues. The J segment lost 2 bases and the V segment lost 5 bases, leaving 4 bases of the junction unmatched. The CDR3 nucleotides read TGTGCCAGCAGCCGGACTAGCGGGAGCGCCACAGATACGCAGTATTTT. It yields the protein CASSRTSGSATDTQYF.

This chain joins TRBV18 and TRBJ2-5; TRBD1 matches at 7 bases. The J call may be in error: the DNA end matches TRBJ2-7 better. Germline CDR1 and CDR2: KGHSH and LQKENI. The CDR3 is made up of 14 amino acids. This CDR3 is CASSEGADSYEQYF. DNA of the CDR3: TGTGCCAGCTCAGAGGGGGCCGACTCCTACGAGCAGTACTTC.

The V and J genes are TRBV18 and TRBJ1-5; the match to TRBD1 covers 7 bases. Germline V gene data show CDR1 as KGHSH and CDR2 as LQKENI. V lost 5 bases and J lost 5; bases outside the gene matches: 9. The CDR3 extends over 15 amino acids. The DNA for the CDR3 is TGTGCCAGCTCATCCACAGGGGTAGGGGATCAGCCCCAGCATTTT. It is translated as CASSSTGVGDQPQHF. Full variable domain (missing parts from reference TRBV18 and TRBJ1-5): NAGVMQNPRHLVRRRGQEARLRCSPMKGHSHVYWYRQLPEEGLKFMVYLQKENIIDESGMPKERFSAEFPKEGPSILRIQQVVRGDSAAYFCASSSTGVGDQPQHFGDGTRLSIL.

The gene calls are TRBV18 and TRBJ1-2; 10 bases are a match to TRBD1. Germline CDR1 KGHSH, CDR2 LQKENI. This CDR3 region has 15 residues. V was clipped by 1 base and J by 4 bases; unmatched bases: 3. The CDR3 loop is CASSPQGQGSYGYTF. The CDR3 DNA follows: TGTGCCAGCTCACCACAGGGACAGGGGAGCTATGGCTACACCTTC.

V usage is TRBV29-1 and J usage is TRBJ2-5; maybe TRBD2 (6 bases). The closer fit of TRBJ2-7 to the DNA end suggests the J call may be wrong. Looked up from germline, CDR1 is SQVTM and CDR2 is ANQGSEA. The CDR3 runs 14 residues. CDR3 bases: TGCAGCGTTGGGGAATGGATTGGGGGGTACGAGCAGTACTTC. It specifies CSVGEWIGGYEQYF.

This clone was seen repeatedly, ten times or more. The chain carries TRBV27 and TRBJ1-5; D is undetermined. From germline, CDR1 is MNHEY and CDR2 SMNVEV (reference sequence). This CDR3 is built from 13 residues. V was cut by 11 bases and J by 0 bases, with 11 bases left in between. DNA of the CDR3: TGTGCCGCCTCTTCGGATAGCAATCAGCCCCAGCATTTT. It translates to CAASSDSNQPQHF.

In this sample, this clone turned up many times. The gene calls are TRBV30 and TRBJ1-2, with 10 bases fitting TRBD1. Germline V CDR1 and CDR2: GTSNPN, SVGIG (reference sequence). The J segment lost 7 bases and the V segment lost 3 bases, leaving 8 bases of the junction unmatched. The CDR3 totals 14 residues. CDR3 coding DNA: TGTGCCTGGAGGGCGACAGGGGGCGCGGGTGGCTACACCTTC. It codes for CAWRATGGAGGYTF. Full variable domain (missing parts from reference TRBV30 and TRBJ1-2): SQTIHQWPATLVQPVGSPLSLECTVEGTSNPNLYWYRQAAGRGLQLLFYSVGIGQISSEVPQNLSASRPQDRQFILSSKKLLLSDSGFYLCAWRATGGAGGYTFGSGTRLTVV.

V usage is TRBV28 and J usage is TRBJ2-2; the D gene is possibly TRBD1 (6 bases). Germline V lookup: CDR1 MDHEN, CDR2 SYDVKM. CDR3 length equals 15 residues. Trimming removed 6 bases at V and 7 bases at J, with 18 bases between. CDR3 DNA sequence: TGTGCCAGCAGACCAATGGGACATCCCAGCGGGGAGCTGTTTTTT. It is translated as CASRPMGHPSGELFF.

This rearrangement joins TRBV19 to TRBJ2-3; 8 bases line up with TRBD2. CDR1 and CDR2 from the germline V gene are LNHDA and SQIVND (reference sequence). CDR3 length: 14 residues. The V gene end was trimmed by 4 bases and the J gene end by 4 bases; junction bases not matched to a gene: 4. Here the CDR3 DNA reads TGTGCCAGTAGTACCACTAGCGGTGCAGATACGCAGTATTTT. It specifies CASSTTSGADTQYF.

Comments on this clone: Different DNA sequences within this sample yield the same CDR3. J is TRBJ1-2 and V is TRBV4-1, with TRBD1 matching 8 bases. Trimming removed 1 base from V and 2 bases from J; junction bases left unmatched: 3. Germline V gene lookup returns CDR1 MGHRA and CDR2 YSYEKL. The CDR3 has 15 amino acids. CDR3 loop: CASSQVGQGNYGYTF. CDR3 coding DNA: TGCGCCAGCAGCCAAGTTGGACAGGGCAACTATGGCTACACCTTC.

The chain carries TRBV2 and TRBJ2-7, with D tentatively TRBD2 (6 bases). CDR3 length: 14 amino acids. Germline CDR1 reads SNHLY; CDR2 reads FYNNEI. V shed 8 bases and J shed 0 bases, with 14 bases lying between them. The CDR3 sequence is CASDPGVGSYEQYF. DNA for the CDR3: TGTGCCAGCGATCCGGGGGTAGGCTCCTACGAGCAGTACTTC.

This chain uses TRBV6-1 with TRBJ1-1; D not resolved. The V end lost 5 bases, the J end lost 0 bases, and 7 bases lay between the germline ends. The CDR3 spans 13 residues. CDR1 and CDR2 from the germline V gene are MNHNS and SASEGT. This CDR3 is CASSPSMNTEAFF. In DNA form, the CDR3 reads TGTGCCAGCAGTCCCTCCATGAACACTGAAGCTTTCTTT.

This clone was seen a single time. The chain recombines TRBV2 with TRBJ2-5, with a possible D match to TRBD2 (6 bases). The DNA matches TRBJ2-7 better at its end, which makes the J call doubtful. The CDR3 length is 11 residues. Germline V lookup: CDR1 SNHLY, CDR2 FYNNEI. CDR3 sequence reads: CASSVRGEQYF. DNA of the CDR3: TGTGCCAGCAGTGTGCGGGGCGAGCAGTACTTC.

This chain joins TRBV5-6 and TRBJ2-7; TRBD2 is a possible D gene (6 bases). The CDR3 loop spans 13 amino acids. CDR1 SGHDT and CDR2 YYEEEE come from the germline V gene. With 4 bases removed from V and 6 bases from J, the gap between germline ends came to 14 bases. CDR3 sequence reads: CASSPLMGGEQYF. The CDR3 DNA sequence: TGTGCCAGCAGCCCCCTGATGGGGGGCGAGCAGTACTTC.

The chain carries TRBV7-8 and TRBJ1-1, with D possibly being TRBD1 (5 bases). Trimming left V 5 bases short and J 4 bases short, with 14 bases between. The CDR3 runs 14 residues. Germline CDR1 is SGHVS and CDR2 is FQNEAQ. The CDR3 protein is CASSPREGSTEAFF. The CDR3 bases are TGTGCCAGCAGCCCCCGGGAGGGGAGCACTGAAGCTTTCTTT.

This chain joins TRBV10-3 and TRBJ2-3, with 7 bases aligning to TRBD2. The CDR3 has 13 amino acids. Germline V gives CDR1 ENHRY, CDR2 SYGVKD. The junction had 1 base not matched to a gene; V was cut back by 3 bases and J by 4 bases. For the CDR3, the DNA is TGTGCCATCAGTGACCTAGCGGCAGATACGCAGTATTTT. Its protein is CAISDLAADTQYF.

Points on this clone: It is likely a read error: a sequence one base away is far more abundant. V and J are TRBV19 and TRBJ2-7; D not certain. The CDR3 contains 12 residues. Germline values: CDR1 LNHDA, CDR2 SQIVND (reference sequence). The V end lost 5 bases, the J end lost 9 bases, and 14 bases lay between the germline ends. Written as DNA, the CDR3 is TGTGCCAGTAGTGCCGTGGTGGGTTGGCAGTACTTC. Its protein is CASSAVVGWQYF. Combining the CDR3 with reference TRBV19 and TRBJ2-7 gives the whole variable domain DGGITQSPKYLFRKEGQNVTLSCEQNLNHDAMYWYRQDPGQGLRLIYYSQIVNDFQKGDIAEGYSVSREKKESFPLTVTSAQKNPTAFYLCASSAVVGWQYFGPGTRLTVT.

This chain joins TRBV30 and TRBJ1-3; D is ambiguous. The CDR3 covers 13 residues. The germline CDR1 and CDR2 sequences are GTSNPN and SVGIG (reference sequence). The ends were cut back, 0 bases at V and 5 bases at J, with 8 bases in the middle. DNA of the CDR3: TGTGCCTGGAGTGTAGATCTTCGAAACACCATATATTTT. This sequence encodes CAWSVDLRNTIYF. The whole variable domain, filled in from reference TRBV30 and TRBJ1-3, reads SQTIHQWPATLVQPVGSPLSLECTVEGTSNPNLYWYRQAAGRGLQLLFYSVGIGQISSEVPQNLSASRPQDRQFILSSKKLLLSDSGFYLCAWSVDLRNTIYFGEGSWLTVV.

The V gene is TRBV13, the J gene TRBJ2-7; 8 bases fit TRBD2. The CDR3 has 16 residues. The trim removed 5 bases at V and 4 bases at J, leaving 13 bases unmatched. Germline V CDR1 and CDR2: PRHDT, FYEKMQ (reference sequence). Here the CDR3 reads CASSEVGRAEWYEQYF. CDR3 nucleotide sequence: TGTGCCAGCAGCGAAGTCGGGAGGGCAGAGTGGTACGAGCAGTACTTC.

CDR3 coding DNA: TGTGCCAGTAGTAGTATGGGCCAAGAGACCCAGTACTTC. Its protein product is CASSSMGQETQYF. The rearrangement uses TRBV19 and TRBJ2-5; D is undetermined. This CDR3 is 13 amino acids long. The V gene's germline CDR1 is LNHDA and CDR2 SQIVND (reference sequence). Trimming took 4 bases from V and 1 from J, leaving 7 bases between them.

V is TRBV6-5 and J is TRBJ2-3, with a tentative D call TRBD1 (6 bases). Between the trimmed V and J ends, which lost 6 bases and 5 bases, there was a span of 15 bases. The CDR3 consists of 14 residues. Looked up from germline, CDR1 is MNHEY and CDR2 is SVGAGI. The CDR3 DNA is TGTGCCAGCAGCCCGGGACACTGGGGAGATACGCAGTATTTT. Translating gives CASSPGHWGDTQYF.

CDR3 nucleotide sequence: TGTGCCAGCAGCCGGCCGGGGACTAGCGGGAGGGTGTACAATGAGCAGTTCTTC. This encodes CASSRPGTSGRVYNEQFF. This chain connects TRBV5-6 to TRBJ2-1; TRBD2 agrees at 16 bases. In germline, CDR1 is SGHDT, CDR2 YYEEEE. The CDR3 sequence is 18 residues long. V trimming: 4 bases; J trimming: 4 bases; junction bases outside the gene matches: 8.

This chain uses TRBV4-1 with TRBJ2-4; D uncertain. Germline assignment: CDR1 MGHRA and CDR2 YSYEKL. V lost 4 bases, J lost 0 bases, and 13 bases lay in between. The CDR3 runs 16 residues. This CDR3 reads CASSPVLTLAKNIQYF. CDR3 nucleotide sequence: TGCGCCAGCAGCCCCGTATTAACGCTAGCCAAAAACATTCAGTACTTC.

The rearrangement links TRBV30 to TRBJ1-2; D is ambiguous. V was cut by 4 bases and J by 8 bases, with 14 bases left in between. Per germline, CDR1 GTSNPN and CDR2 SVGIG (reference sequence). CDR3 size: 12 residues. The CDR3 region has the DNA TGTGCCTGGACCGACCGACAAGGGGGCTACACCTTC. This sequence encodes CAWTDRQGGYTF.

This sequence joins TRBV7-3 and TRBJ2-1, with D possibly matching TRBD2 (6 bases). V was shortened by 0 bases and J by 7 bases, with 16 bases between the two germline ends. CDR3 length: 16 amino acids. Germline V lookup: CDR1 SGHTA, CDR2 FQGTGA. The CDR3 loop reads CASSLTSGPLGNEQFF. CDR3 coding DNA: TGTGCCAGCAGCTTAACAAGCGGGCCTCTGGGTAATGAGCAGTTCTTC.

The chain recombines TRBV6-4 with TRBJ2-3; no firm D call. The CDR3 has 15 amino acids. The V gene's germline CDR1 is MRHNA and CDR2 SNTAGT. The V and J ends lost 2 bases and 2 bases respectively, with 11 bases between them. CDR3 DNA sequence: TGTGCCAGCAGTGACGGGTCAGCCTACACAGATACGCAGTATTTT. It encodes CASSDGSAYTDTQYF.

The genes are TRBV10-3 and TRBJ1-2; no definite D call. V lost 7 bases and J lost 8, with 20 bases in between. The CDR3 sequence is 14 residues long. CDR1 is ENHRY and CDR2 is SYGVKD in the germline V gene. CDR3 in DNA: TGTGCCATCATATCGGGCCTTACCGTAGGGGGCTACACCTTC. Its protein product is CAIISGLTVGGYTF.

The chain carries TRBV29-1 and TRBJ2-2; tentative D call: TRBD2 (5 bases). Trimming left V 4 bases short and J 7 bases short, with 16 bases between. The CDR3 is 14 residues long. Germline lookup yields CDR1 SQVTM and CDR2 ANQGSEA. CDR3 DNA: TGCAGCGTTGGGACTTCTGGCAATGGCGGGGAGCTGTTTTTT. Amino acid sequence: CSVGTSGNGGELFF.

V usage is TRBV25-1 and J usage is TRBJ2-1; 7 bases are shared with TRBD2. V shed 2 bases and J 6 bases; nucleotides not matched to a gene: 16. In germline, CDR1 is MGHDK, CDR2 SYGVNS. This CDR3 has 18 residues. The CDR3 here is CASSEGSGFAGVGNEQFF. The CDR3 coding sequence is TGTGCCAGCAGTGAAGGGTCTGGTTTCGCGGGAGTTGGCAATGAGCAGTTCTTC.

The chain combines TRBV28 with TRBJ2-1; D is tentatively TRBD1 or TRBD2 (5 bases each). The CDR3 consists of 11 residues. V was pared by 10 bases and J by 5 bases, with 9 bases between. The germline CDR1 and CDR2 sequences are MDHEN and SYDVKM. The CDR3 DNA reads TGTGCCACCGGGACGCACAATGAGCAGTTCTTC. It codes for CATGTHNEQFF.